The TCR beta chain described here comes from a study of CD8 T cells in ankylosing spondylitis. Study-wide findings and caveats: In ankylosing spondylitis patients, matched synovial fluid reportedly showed significant enrichment of disease-linked clones. Disease-linked clones had a CD8+ phenotype and relatively low frequency in peripheral blood. A TCR beta motif of roughly 8 highly homologous variants seemed to mark ankylosing spondylitis blood.

Regarding this clonotype: Its antigen is not known.

Scientists made TCR beta libraries using quantitative 5'-RACE with molecular barcodes. TCRdb passed the 5' RACE reads through MiXCR, listing each CDR3 protein once. The sample yields roughly 700,000 distinct CDR3 sequences, 19% seen once. This CDR3 spans 15 amino acids. Germline V lookup: CDR1 SGHVS, CDR2 FQNEAQ. The germline V and J ends were trimmed by 5 bases and 0 bases, with 11 bases remaining between them. This TCR was sampled from a male donor with ankylosing spondylitis. The chain is built from TRBV7-8 and TRBJ1-3, with TRBD1 as a possible D gene (5 bases). The source material was blood, either unsorted or a sorted T cell fraction (not recorded which). The CDR3 region is CASSLTDNSGNTIYF. CDR3 coding DNA: TGTGCCAGCAGCCTGACGGACAACTCTGGAAACACCATATATTTT. Full variable domain (remainder filled in from reference TRBV7-8 and TRBJ1-3): GAGVSQSPRYKVAKRGQDVALRCDPISGHVSLFWYQQALGQGPEFLTYFQNEAQLDKSGLPSDRFFAERPEGSVSTLKIQRTQQEDSAVYLCASSLTDNSGNTIYFGEGSWLTVV.